The T cell receptor (beta chain) under discussion was sequenced for a study of blood T cell repertoires in COVID-19. Study-level background: There were acute and convalescent COVID-19 samples, and they came from the United States, Italy and Spain. Nucleic acid was either cDNA or gDNA, and it came from T cells, B-cell-depleted T cells, or PBMCs.

The V gene's germline CDR1 is SGHKS and CDR2 YYEKEE (reference sequence). The CDR3 runs to 15 residues. Trimming removed 3 bases at V and 0 bases at J, with 12 bases between. Original data processing: The assay estimated nucleated cells by amplifying reference gene primers. The protocol was immunoSEQ multiplex PCR, while the TCRdb copy is restricted to in-frame clones and leaves out a portion. That table is the source of V, J and clone size, and D and trimming were worked out from the DNA. This sample has under 150,000 clones; under 85% occur once, and the top ten carry roughly 10%. Source material: peripheral blood. The sequence derives from a woman of 80 years or more in a cohort sampled during active or convalescent COVID-19. This chain connects TRBV5-5 to TRBJ1-1, with D perhaps matching TRBD1 (5 bases). The DNA of the CDR3 is TGTGCCAGCAGCTATGACAGACCCATGAACACTGAAGCTTTCTTT. Protein product: CASSYDRPMNTEAFF.